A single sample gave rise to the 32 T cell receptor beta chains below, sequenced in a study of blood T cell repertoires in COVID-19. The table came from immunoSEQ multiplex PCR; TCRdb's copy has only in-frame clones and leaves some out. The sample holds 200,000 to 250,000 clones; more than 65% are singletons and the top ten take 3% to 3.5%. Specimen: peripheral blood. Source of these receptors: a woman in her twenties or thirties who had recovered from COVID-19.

For the CDR3, the DNA is TGTGCCAGCACGGGACAGAACACAGATACGCAGTATTTT. Translation: CASTGQNTDTQYF. The J gene is TRBJ2-3, the V gene TRBV28; TRBD1 matches at 7 bases. Losses at the gene ends were 7 bases for V and 2 bases for J; bases not matched to a gene: 3. The germline CDR1 and CDR2 sequences are MDHEN and SYDVKM. The CDR3 covers 13 residues.

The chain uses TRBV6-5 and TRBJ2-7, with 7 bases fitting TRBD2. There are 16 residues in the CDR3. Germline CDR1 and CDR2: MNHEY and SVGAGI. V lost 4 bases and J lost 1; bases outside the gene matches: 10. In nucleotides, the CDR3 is TGTGCCAGCAGTTTGGGTGGAACTAGCGAGTCCTACGAGCAGTACTTC. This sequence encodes CASSLGGTSESYEQYF.

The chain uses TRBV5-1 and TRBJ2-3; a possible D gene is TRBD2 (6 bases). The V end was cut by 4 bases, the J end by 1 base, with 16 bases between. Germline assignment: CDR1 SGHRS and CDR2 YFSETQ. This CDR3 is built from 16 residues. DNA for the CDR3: TGCGCCAGCAGCCCGAACCGGGAGTTAGGCACAGATACGCAGTATTTT. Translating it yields CASSPNRELGTDTQYF.

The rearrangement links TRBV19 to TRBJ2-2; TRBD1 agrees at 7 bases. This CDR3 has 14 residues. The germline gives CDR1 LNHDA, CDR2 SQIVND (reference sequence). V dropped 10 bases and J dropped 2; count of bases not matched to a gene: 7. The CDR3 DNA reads TGTGCCATCTCCGGGACAGTTAACACCGGGGAGCTGTTTTTT. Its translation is CAISGTVNTGELFF.

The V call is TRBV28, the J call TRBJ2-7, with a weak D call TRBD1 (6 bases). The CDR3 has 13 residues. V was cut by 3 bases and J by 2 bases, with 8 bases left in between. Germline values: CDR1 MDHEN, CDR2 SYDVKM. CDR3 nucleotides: TGTGCCAGCAGTTTGGGACACCCCTACGAGCAGTACTTC. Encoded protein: CASSLGHPYEQYF.

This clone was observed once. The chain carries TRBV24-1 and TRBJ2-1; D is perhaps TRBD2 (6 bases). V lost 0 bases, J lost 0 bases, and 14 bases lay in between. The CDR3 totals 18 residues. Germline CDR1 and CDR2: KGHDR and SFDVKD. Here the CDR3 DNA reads TGTGCCACCAGTGATTTGCTAACGGGGGTAAGCTCCTACAATGAGCAGTTCTTC. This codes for CATSDLLTGVSSYNEQFF.

The CDR3 coding sequence is TGTGCCACCAGCGGGGGGACTAGCGGGATAAGGGAGCAGTACTTC. Amino acids: CATSGGTSGIREQYF. V and J are TRBV15 and TRBJ2-7; 13 nucleotides match TRBD2. V lost 5 bases and J lost 7; bases outside the gene matches: 8. The CDR3 length is 15 residues. CDR1 is LNHNV, CDR2 YYDKDF, per germline (reference sequence).

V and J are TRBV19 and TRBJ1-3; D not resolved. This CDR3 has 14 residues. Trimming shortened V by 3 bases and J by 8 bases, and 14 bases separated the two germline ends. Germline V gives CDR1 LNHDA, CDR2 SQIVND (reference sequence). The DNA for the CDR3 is TGTGCCAGTAGTATCCAGGCACGAGACCACACCATATATTTT. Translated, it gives CASSIQARDHTIYF. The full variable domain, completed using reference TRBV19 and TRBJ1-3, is DGGITQSPKYLFRKEGQNVTLSCEQNLNHDAMYWYRQDPGQGLRLIYYSQIVNDFQKGDIAEGYSVSREKKESFPLTVTSAQKNPTAFYLCASSIQARDHTIYFGEGSWLTVV.

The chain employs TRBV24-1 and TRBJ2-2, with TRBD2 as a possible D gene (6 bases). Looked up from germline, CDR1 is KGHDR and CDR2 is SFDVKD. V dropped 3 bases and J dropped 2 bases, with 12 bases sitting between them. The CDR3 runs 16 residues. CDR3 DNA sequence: TGTGCCACCAGTGATGGCTGGAGGGGTAACACCGGGGAGCTGTTTTTT. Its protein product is CATSDGWRGNTGELFF.

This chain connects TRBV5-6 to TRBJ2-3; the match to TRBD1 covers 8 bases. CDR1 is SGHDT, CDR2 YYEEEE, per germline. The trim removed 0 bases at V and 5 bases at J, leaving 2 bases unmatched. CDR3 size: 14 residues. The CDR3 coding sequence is TGTGCCAGCAGCTTGGGGACAGGGAAAGATACGCAGTATTTT. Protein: CASSLGTGKDTQYF. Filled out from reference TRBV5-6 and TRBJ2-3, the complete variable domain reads DAGVTQSPTHLIKTRGQQVTLRCSPKSGHDTVSWYQQALGQGPQFIFQYYEEEERQRGNFPDRFSGHQFPNYSSELNVNALLLGDSALYLCASSLGTGKDTQYFGPGTRLTVL.

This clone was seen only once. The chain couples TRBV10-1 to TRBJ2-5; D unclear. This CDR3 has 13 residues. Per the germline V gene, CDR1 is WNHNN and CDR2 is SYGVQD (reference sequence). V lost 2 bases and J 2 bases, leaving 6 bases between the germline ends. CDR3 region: CASSEPEQETQYF. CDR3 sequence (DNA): TGCGCCAGCAGTGAGCCAGAACAAGAGACCCAGTACTTC.

The CDR3 coding sequence is TGTGCCAGCAGCATAAGACAGGGCGGCAATCAGCCCCAGCATTTT. It specifies CASSIRQGGNQPQHF. V and J are TRBV7-2 and TRBJ1-5; 7 bases fit TRBD1. With 5 bases clipped from V and 2 bases from J, the junction kept 6 bases outside the gene matches. Germline V gene sequence: CDR1 SGHTA, CDR2 FQGNSA. The CDR3 loop spans 15 amino acids.

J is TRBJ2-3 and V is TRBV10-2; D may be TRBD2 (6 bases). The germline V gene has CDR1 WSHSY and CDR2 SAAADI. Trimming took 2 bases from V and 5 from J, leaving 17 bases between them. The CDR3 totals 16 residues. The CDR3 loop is CASSERGGREGDTQYF. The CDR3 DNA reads TGCGCCAGCAGTGAGCGGGGAGGCAGGGAAGGAGATACGCAGTATTTT.

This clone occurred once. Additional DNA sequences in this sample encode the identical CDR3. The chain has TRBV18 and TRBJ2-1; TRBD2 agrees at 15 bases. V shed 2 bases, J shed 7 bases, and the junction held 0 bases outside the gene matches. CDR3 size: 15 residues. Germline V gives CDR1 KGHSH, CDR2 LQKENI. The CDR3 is CASSPGLAGGNEQFF. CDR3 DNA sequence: TGTGCCAGCTCACCAGGACTAGCGGGAGGGAATGAGCAGTTCTTC.

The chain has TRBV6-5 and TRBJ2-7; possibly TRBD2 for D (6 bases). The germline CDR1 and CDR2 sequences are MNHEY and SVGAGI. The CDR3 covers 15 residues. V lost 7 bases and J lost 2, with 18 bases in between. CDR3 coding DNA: TGTGCCAGCACCCACACGACTAGGGGTACCTACGAGCAGTACTTC. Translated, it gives CASTHTTRGTYEQYF.

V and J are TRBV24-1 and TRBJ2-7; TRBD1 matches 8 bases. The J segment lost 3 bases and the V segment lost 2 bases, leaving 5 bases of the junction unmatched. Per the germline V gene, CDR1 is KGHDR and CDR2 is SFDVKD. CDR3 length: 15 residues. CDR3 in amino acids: CATSDSRGTGYEQYF. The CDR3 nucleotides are TGTGCCACCAGTGATTCCCGCGGGACAGGCTACGAGCAGTACTTC.

The CDR3 DNA is TGTGCTAGTGGCTCAGGAGGGACCACGGGGCAGTACTTC. Translation gives CASGSGGTTGQYF. J is TRBJ2-7 and V is TRBV12-5, with D tentatively TRBD2 (6 bases). The CDR3 is 13 residues long. The ends were cut back, 6 bases at V and 9 bases at J, with 18 bases in the middle. Germline CDR1 reads LGHNT; CDR2 reads FRNRAP.

The CDR3 DNA sequence: TGTGCCAGCAGACCATTGACTAGCTCCTACAATGAGCAGTTCTTC. Amino acids: CASRPLTSSYNEQFF. The chain recombines TRBV27 with TRBJ2-1, with a weak D call TRBD2 (6 bases). CDR1 is MNHEY, CDR2 SMNVEV, per germline (reference sequence). This CDR3 region has 15 residues. The ends were cut back, 6 bases at V and 0 bases at J, with 12 bases in the middle.

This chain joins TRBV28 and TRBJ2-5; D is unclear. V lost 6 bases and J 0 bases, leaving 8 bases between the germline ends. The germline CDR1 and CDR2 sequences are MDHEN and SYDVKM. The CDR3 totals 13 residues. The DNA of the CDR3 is TGTGCCAGCAGCCTCGAGGACCAAGAGACCCAGTACTTC. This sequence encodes CASSLEDQETQYF.

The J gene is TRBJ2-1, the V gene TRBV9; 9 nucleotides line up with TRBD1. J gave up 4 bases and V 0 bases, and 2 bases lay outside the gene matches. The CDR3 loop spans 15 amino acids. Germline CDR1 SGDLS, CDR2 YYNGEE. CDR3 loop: CASSVEDRGYNEQFF. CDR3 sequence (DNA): TGTGCCAGCAGCGTAGAGGACAGGGGATACAATGAGCAGTTCTTC. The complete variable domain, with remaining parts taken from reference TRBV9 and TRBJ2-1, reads DSGVTQTPKHLITATGQRVTLRCSPRSGDLSVYWYQQSLDQGLQFLIQYYNGEERAKGNILERFSAQQFPDLHSELNLSSLELGDSALYFCASSVEDRGYNEQFFGPGTRLTVL.

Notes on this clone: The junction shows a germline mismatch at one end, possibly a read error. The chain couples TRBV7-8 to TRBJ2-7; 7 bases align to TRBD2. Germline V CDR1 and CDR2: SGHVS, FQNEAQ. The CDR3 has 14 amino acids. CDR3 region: CASSLRWESGKADF. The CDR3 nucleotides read TGTGCCAGCAGCTTACGGTGGGAGAGCGGGAAGGCGGACTTC.

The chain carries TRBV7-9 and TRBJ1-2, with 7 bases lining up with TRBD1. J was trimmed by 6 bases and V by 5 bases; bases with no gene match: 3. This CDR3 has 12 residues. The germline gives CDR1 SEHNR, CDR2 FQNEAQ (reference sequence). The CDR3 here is CASSLDRDGYTF. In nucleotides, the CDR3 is TGTGCCAGCAGCCTCGACAGGGATGGCTACACCTTC.

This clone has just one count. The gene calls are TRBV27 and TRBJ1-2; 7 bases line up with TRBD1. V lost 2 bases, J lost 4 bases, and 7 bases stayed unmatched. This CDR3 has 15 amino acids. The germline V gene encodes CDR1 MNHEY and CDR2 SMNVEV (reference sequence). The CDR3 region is CASSLTTGEFYGYTF. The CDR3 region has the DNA TGTGCCAGCAGTTTAACAACAGGGGAATTCTATGGCTACACCTTC.

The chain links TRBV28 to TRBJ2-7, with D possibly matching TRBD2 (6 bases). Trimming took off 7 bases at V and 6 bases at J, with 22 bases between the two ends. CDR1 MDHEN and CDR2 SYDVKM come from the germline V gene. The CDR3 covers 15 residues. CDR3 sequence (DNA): TGTGCCAGCACGGGACTCGTCAAATACTCGGGCGAGCAGTACTTC. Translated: CASTGLVKYSGEQYF.

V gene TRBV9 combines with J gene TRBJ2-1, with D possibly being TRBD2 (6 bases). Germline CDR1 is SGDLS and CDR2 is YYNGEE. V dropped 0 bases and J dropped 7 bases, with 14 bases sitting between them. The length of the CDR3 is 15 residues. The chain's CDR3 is CASSVVSGGGNEQFF. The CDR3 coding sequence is TGTGCCAGCAGCGTAGTTAGCGGAGGCGGGAATGAGCAGTTCTTC.

DNA for the CDR3: TGTGCCAGCAGCCAAGAAAGACAGAACTATGGCTACACCTTC. Encoded protein: CASSQERQNYGYTF. The V call is TRBV4-2, the J call TRBJ1-2, with a tentative D call TRBD1 (5 bases). Germline CDR1 and CDR2: LGHNA and YNFKEQ. The CDR3 is 14 amino acids. Trimming removed 0 bases from V and 2 bases from J, with 7 bases in between.

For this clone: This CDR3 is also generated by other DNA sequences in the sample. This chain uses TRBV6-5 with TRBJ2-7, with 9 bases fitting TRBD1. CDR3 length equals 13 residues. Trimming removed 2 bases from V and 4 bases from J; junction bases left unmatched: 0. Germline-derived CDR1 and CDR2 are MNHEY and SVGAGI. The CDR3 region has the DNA TGTGCCAGCAGTTACGACAGGGGGTACGAGCAGTACTTC. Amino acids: CASSYDRGYEQYF.

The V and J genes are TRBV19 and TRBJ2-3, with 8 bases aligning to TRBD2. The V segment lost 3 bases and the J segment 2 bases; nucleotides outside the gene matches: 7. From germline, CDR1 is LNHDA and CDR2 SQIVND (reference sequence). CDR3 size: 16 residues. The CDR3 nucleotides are TGTGCCAGTAGTATTGGAGCGGGAGTGCTCACAGATACGCAGTATTTT. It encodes CASSIGAGVLTDTQYF.

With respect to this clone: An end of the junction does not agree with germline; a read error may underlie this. For the CDR3, the DNA is TGTGCCAGCAGCCCAGGGTCAGAAACGCAGTATTTT. Its translation: CASSPGSETQYF. The rearrangement uses TRBV7-3 and TRBJ2-3; a possible D gene is TRBD1 (5 bases). The CDR3 has 12 amino acids. Per germline, CDR1 SGHTA and CDR2 FQGTGA.

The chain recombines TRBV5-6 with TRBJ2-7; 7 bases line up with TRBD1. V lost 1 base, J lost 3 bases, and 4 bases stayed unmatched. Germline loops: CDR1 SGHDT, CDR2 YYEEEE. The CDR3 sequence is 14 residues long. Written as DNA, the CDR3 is TGTGCCAGCAGCTTGATGAACAGGGGCTACGAGCAGTACTTC. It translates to CASSLMNRGYEQYF. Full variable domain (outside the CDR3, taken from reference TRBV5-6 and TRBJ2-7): DAGVTQSPTHLIKTRGQQVTLRCSPKSGHDTVSWYQQALGQGPQFIFQYYEEEERQRGNFPDRFSGHQFPNYSSELNVNALLLGDSALYLCASSLMNRGYEQYFGPGTRLTVT.

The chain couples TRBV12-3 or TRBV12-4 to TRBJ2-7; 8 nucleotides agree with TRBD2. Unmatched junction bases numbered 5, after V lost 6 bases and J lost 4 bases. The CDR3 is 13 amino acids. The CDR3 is CASSKREWYEQYF. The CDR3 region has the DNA TGTGCCAGCAGCAAGCGGGAGTGGTACGAGCAGTACTTC.

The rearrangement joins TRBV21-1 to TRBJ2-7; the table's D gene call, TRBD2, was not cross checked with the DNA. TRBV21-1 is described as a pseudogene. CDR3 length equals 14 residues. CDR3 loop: CASISSGRTYEQYF. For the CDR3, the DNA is TGTGCCAGCATCTCTAGCGGGAGGACCTACGAGCAGTACTTC.